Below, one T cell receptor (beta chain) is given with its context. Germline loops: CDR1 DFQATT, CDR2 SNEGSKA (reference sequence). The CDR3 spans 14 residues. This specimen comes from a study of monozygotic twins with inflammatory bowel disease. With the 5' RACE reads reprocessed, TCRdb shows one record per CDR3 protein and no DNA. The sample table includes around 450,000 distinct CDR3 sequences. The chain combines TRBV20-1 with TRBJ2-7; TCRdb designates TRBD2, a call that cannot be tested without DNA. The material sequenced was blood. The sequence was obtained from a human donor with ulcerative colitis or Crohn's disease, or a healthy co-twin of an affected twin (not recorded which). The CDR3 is CSARGGGEVNEQYF.